These 25 T cell receptor beta chains share one sample of origin, sequenced in a study of T cell responses to AZD1222 COVID-19 vaccine. Libraries were prepared by immunoSEQ multiplex PCR; TCRdb keeps only in-frame clonotypes and omits some of them. This table holds roughly 30,000 clones, 78% found once. Specimen: peripheral blood, collected on day 0 of AZD1222 vaccination. These receptors were obtained from an adult in good health.

The rearrangement links TRBV5-5 to TRBJ2-1, with D maybe TRBD2 (5 bases). The V gene lost 6 bases and the J gene lost 9 bases, with 10 bases spanning the gap. Germline V CDR1 and CDR2: SGHKS, YYEKEE (reference sequence). CDR3 size: 11 residues. DNA of the CDR3: TGTGCCAGCAACCTGGGGAGTGAGCAGTTCTTC. This encodes CASNLGSEQFF.

This clone was counted between two and nine times. The rearrangement links TRBV21-1 to TRBJ1-5; the table's D gene call, TRBD1, was not cross checked with the DNA. TRBV21-1 is flagged as a pseudogene. CDR3 length: 13 amino acids. This CDR3 reads CASRGQGYQPQHF. The DNA of the CDR3 is TGTGCCAGCCGGGGACAGGGATACCAGCCCCAGCATTTT.

J is TRBJ2-1 and V is TRBV13; D is perhaps TRBD2 (5 bases). Per germline, CDR1 PRHDT and CDR2 FYEKMQ (reference sequence). The CDR3 contains 15 residues. V gave up 0 bases and J gave up 4 bases, with 10 bases separating them. CDR3 sequence (DNA): TGTGCCAGCAGCTTAGGTGGTGGGGAGTACAATGAGCAGTTCTTC. It is translated as CASSLGGGEYNEQFF.

The chain links TRBV5-4 to TRBJ1-1; 11 bases match TRBD1. This CDR3 is 17 amino acids long. The germline V gene has CDR1 SGHNT and CDR2 YYREEE (reference sequence). With 4 bases clipped from V and 0 bases from J, the junction kept 8 bases outside the gene matches. CDR3 protein: CASSVGQGARLNTEAFF. CDR3 in DNA: TGTGCCAGCAGCGTCGGACAGGGGGCGAGGTTGAACACTGAAGCTTTCTTT.

The chain uses TRBV6-6 and TRBJ1-3, with D hard to call. CDR3 length: 14 residues. Trimming pared 0 bases from V and 0 bases from J, leaving 3 bases between. Germline CDR1 reads MNHNY; CDR2 reads SVGAGI (reference sequence). For the CDR3, the DNA is TGTGCCAGCAGTTACTCGAGCTCTGGAAACACCATATATTTT. Its translation: CASSYSSSGNTIYF.

This clone was recorded a few times. The chain links TRBV2 to TRBJ1-5; D remains ambiguous. The CDR3 totals 14 residues. Between the trimmed V and J ends, which lost 6 bases and 4 bases, there was a span of 13 bases. Germline CDR1 reads SNHLY; CDR2 reads FYNNEI. This chain's CDR3 is CASSADGVNQPQHF. The CDR3 bases are TGTGCCAGCAGCGCGGACGGTGTTAATCAGCCCCAGCATTTT. The variable domain in full, completed from reference TRBV2 and TRBJ1-5, reads EPEVTQTPSHQVTQMGQEVILRCVPISNHLYFYWYRQILGQKVEFLVSFYNNEISEKSEIFDDQFSVERPDGSNFTLKIRSTKLEDSAMYFCASSADGVNQPQHFGDGTRLSIL.

DNA for the CDR3: TGTGCCAGCACCCCCGGACAGACAACTAATGAAAAACTGTTTTTT. The encoded protein is CASTPGQTTNEKLFF. The J gene is TRBJ1-4, the V gene TRBV6-2 or TRBV6-3; the D gene is possibly TRBD1 (6 bases). With 7 bases removed from V and 0 bases from J, the gap between germline ends came to 12 bases. Germline V CDR1 and CDR2: MNHEY, SVGEGT. The CDR3 sequence is 15 residues long.

The chain recombines TRBV5-5 with TRBJ1-4, with D possibly TRBD1 on 5 matching bases. V lost 0 bases, J lost 7 bases, and 13 bases lay in between. The germline gives CDR1 SGHKS, CDR2 YYEKEE (reference sequence). The CDR3 is made up of 15 amino acids. CDR3 protein: CASSLAVAGSEKLFF. DNA of the CDR3: TGTGCCAGCAGCTTGGCTGTGGCAGGGAGTGAAAAACTGTTTTTT.

This clone has more than one count but fewer than ten. The genes are TRBV7-2 and TRBJ2-7; tentatively, D is TRBD1 (5 bases). V was clipped by 1 base and J by 2 bases, with 9 bases between them. The CDR3 covers 14 residues. CDR1 and CDR2 (germline): SGHTA, FQGNSA. The CDR3 is CASSLGTTAYEQYF. CDR3 coding DNA: TGTGCCAGCAGCTTAGGGACAACTGCCTACGAGCAGTACTTC.

The gene calls are TRBV5-6 and TRBJ1-5; D might be TRBD1 (6 bases). The germline V gene encodes CDR1 SGHDT and CDR2 YYEEEE. V lost 6 bases and J 2 bases, leaving 15 bases between the germline ends. This CDR3 spans 15 amino acids. The chain's CDR3 is CASTLRGEGNQPQHF. DNA of the CDR3: TGTGCCAGCACCCTTAGGGGGGAGGGCAATCAGCCCCAGCATTTT.

This clone was recorded a few times. The chain is built from TRBV6-1 and TRBJ1-2; unclear D gene. The CDR3 is made up of 17 amino acids. Per germline, CDR1 MNHNS and CDR2 SASEGT. V lost 4 bases and J lost 3, with 21 bases in between. The DNA for the CDR3 is TGTGCCAGCAGTGCTTTCGCTTCATTCGGTCCCTACTATGGCTACACCTTC. It encodes CASSAFASFGPYYGYTF.

The chain combines TRBV5-1 with TRBJ1-2, with 8 positions matching TRBD1. The CDR3 runs 16 residues. Trimming took 3 bases from V and 1 from J; bases not matched to a gene: 8. The germline V gene encodes CDR1 SGHRS and CDR2 YFSETQ. DNA for the CDR3: TGCGCCAGCAGCTCGGAGCCCAGGGGGCGTAACTATGGCTACACCTTC. Translated, it gives CASSSEPRGRNYGYTF.

The chain joins TRBV7-8 to TRBJ2-1; 8 bases map to TRBD1. This CDR3 is 14 amino acids long. The trim removed 1 base at V and 7 bases at J, leaving 3 bases unmatched. Per germline, CDR1 SGHVS and CDR2 FQNEAQ. The CDR3 region has the DNA TGTGCCAGCAGCTTAGGAAGGACAGGGAATGAGCAGTTCTTC. Protein sequence: CASSLGRTGNEQFF.

This clone is a singleton in its sample. The chain recombines TRBV24-1 with TRBJ1-5, with D perhaps matching TRBD1 (6 bases). The CDR3 is 15 amino acids. In germline, CDR1 is KGHDR, CDR2 SFDVKD. Between the trimmed V and J ends, which lost 4 bases and 6 bases, there was a span of 15 bases. DNA for the CDR3: TGTGCCACCAGTGAAGGAACGGGGGCATCTCAGCCCCAGCATTTT. It yields the protein CATSEGTGASQPQHF.

This clone was counted between two and nine times. The chain has TRBV5-1 and TRBJ1-2; D is unclear. The CDR3 is 15 residues long. Per germline, CDR1 SGHRS and CDR2 YFSETQ. Deletions cut 0 bases from V and 5 bases from J, with 14 bases between. The CDR3 spells CASSLVIGTAYGYTF. CDR3 sequence (DNA): TGCGCCAGCAGCTTGGTGATCGGAACAGCATATGGCTACACCTTC.

The CDR3 region has the DNA TGCGCCAGCAGCTTGGAGCTAGCGGGAGGGCGGGATGAGCAGTTCTTC. Its protein product is CASSLELAGGRDEQFF. The rearrangement links TRBV5-1 to TRBJ2-1; 12 nucleotides match TRBD2. CDR3 length equals 16 residues. Per the germline V gene, CDR1 is SGHRS and CDR2 is YFSETQ. After removal of 0 bases from V and 8 bases from J, the junction contained 6 bases not matched to a gene.

This clone was counted a few times. The CDR3 DNA follows: TGTGCCAGCAGCTTCGGGGACAGCGGAGGAGATACGCAGTATTTT. Amino acid sequence: CASSFGDSGGDTQYF. The chain uses TRBV11-2 and TRBJ2-3, with 7 bases that match TRBD1. CDR3 length: 15 residues. With 3 bases clipped from V and 5 bases from J, the junction kept 8 bases outside the gene matches. Germline CDR1 is SGHAT and CDR2 is FQNNGV.

The chain recombines TRBV7-2 with TRBJ2-7; tentatively, D is TRBD2 (6 bases). Germline V CDR1 and CDR2: SGHTA, FQGNSA. The CDR3 length is 14 residues. The V end lost 5 bases, the J end lost 3 bases, and 14 bases lay between the germline ends. CDR3 protein: CASSTAGSYYEQYF. CDR3 nucleotide sequence: TGTGCCAGCAGCACAGCGGGCAGCTACTACGAGCAGTACTTC.

The CDR3 is CASSSTGTVNTEAFF. For the CDR3, the DNA is TGTGCCAGCAGTTCAACAGGGACGGTGAACACTGAAGCTTTCTTT. The gene calls are TRBV27 and TRBJ1-1; the D gene is possibly TRBD1 (6 bases). Between the trimmed V and J ends, which lost 4 bases and 0 bases, there was a span of 12 bases. There are 15 residues in the CDR3. Germline V lookup: CDR1 MNHEY, CDR2 SMNVEV (reference sequence).

The chain carries TRBV27 and TRBJ2-4; tentative D call: TRBD1 (5 bases). Germline assignment: CDR1 MNHEY and CDR2 SMNVEV (reference sequence). The CDR3 is 17 residues long. Trimming removed 1 base from V and 2 bases from J, with 15 bases in between. The CDR3 reads CASSLWGRAGSKNIQYF. Written as DNA, the CDR3 is TGTGCCAGCAGTTTATGGGGCAGGGCTGGGTCCAAAAACATTCAGTACTTC.

The chain combines TRBV14 with TRBJ1-2; TRBD1 matches at 7 bases. This CDR3 spans 14 amino acids. With V trimmed by 4 bases and J by 4 bases, 6 bases remained unmatched. Germline lookup yields CDR1 SGHDN and CDR2 FVKESK. The CDR3 sequence is CASSPRDRIYGYTF. The CDR3 DNA follows: TGTGCCAGCAGCCCGCGGGACAGAATCTATGGCTACACCTTC.

The V call is TRBV24-1, the J call TRBJ1-2; no clear D gene. V dropped 4 bases and J dropped 5 bases, with 10 bases sitting between them. The CDR3 spans 13 residues. Per germline, CDR1 KGHDR and CDR2 SFDVKD. CDR3 loop: CATSEENGYGYTF. CDR3 sequence (DNA): TGTGCCACCAGTGAGGAAAACGGGTATGGCTACACCTTC.

J is TRBJ1-6 and V is TRBV6-5, with D uncertain. Trimming stripped 1 base from V and 0 bases from J, with 7 bases between. The CDR3 runs to 16 residues. Germline-derived CDR1 and CDR2 are MNHEY and SVGAGI. The chain's CDR3 is CASSYYSVSYNSPLHF. CDR3 bases: TGTGCCAGCAGTTACTACAGTGTCTCCTATAATTCACCCCTCCACTTT.

This clone was seen only once. The rearrangement links TRBV5-6 to TRBJ1-6; 7 bases are shared with TRBD1. The CDR3 extends over 13 amino acids. Germline CDR1 SGHDT, CDR2 YYEEEE. The V segment lost 2 bases and the J segment 15 bases; nucleotides outside the gene matches: 8. The CDR3 loop is CASSLWDSAHLHF. The DNA of the CDR3 is TGTGCCAGCAGCTTATGGGACAGTGCCCACCTCCACTTT.

The chain has TRBV5-6 and TRBJ1-5, with TRBD1 identical over 7 bases. Trimming took 2 bases from V and 8 from J; bases not matched to a gene: 4. CDR3 size: 13 residues. Germline CDR1 and CDR2: SGHDT and YYEEEE. CDR3 amino acids: CASSLGGGEPQHF. CDR3 DNA sequence: TGTGCCAGCAGCTTAGGGGGCGGGGAGCCCCAGCATTTT.